The T cell receptor (beta chain) under discussion was sequenced for a study of cytomegalovirus exposure and HLA in healthy donors. The donors, nominally healthy at sampling, likely had unrecorded immune exposures. The PCR had 60 Vbeta and 13 Jbeta primers. Using immunoSEQ multiplex PCR, the repertoire was profiled, and TCRdb retains in-frame clones only, with some absent. The sample yields fewer than 200,000 clones, 71% seen once. Germline V CDR1 and CDR2: SGHDN, FVKESK. Trimming shortened V by 4 bases and J by 6 bases, and 10 bases separated the two germline ends. There are 14 residues in the CDR3. The chain recombines TRBV14 with TRBJ1-6, with D unclear. This TCR derives from a girl aged 10 to 17 in good health and CMV-seronegative. Sequencing used PBMCs. The CDR3 DNA reads as TGTGCCAGCAGCCCGAATTTCGGTAATTCACCCCTCCACTTT. Encoded protein: CASSPNFGNSPLHF.